The clone carrying this T cell receptor beta chain occurred a few times. The record originates from a study of T cells after yellow fever vaccination. TCRdb redid the calling of the 5' RACE reads with MiXCR, one entry per CDR3 protein. Of nearly 70,000 distinct CDR3 sequences in the sample, over 6.5% were seen once. The TCR comes from a man aged 18 to 29 who received the YFV17D yellow fever vaccine. The sequences come from CD8+ T cells sorted from PBMCs, collected about 41 days after the first yellow fever vaccination.

In DNA, the CDR3 is TGTGCCAGCACCCCACCGGGCCCCCTGGGACAGCCCCAGCATTTT. It codes for CASTPPGPLGQPQHF. The V gene is TRBV6-2 or TRBV6-3, the J gene TRBJ1-5; D is uncertain. V was clipped by 7 bases and J by 7 bases, with 20 bases between them. The germline CDR1 and CDR2 sequences are MNHEY and SVGEGT. The CDR3 extends over 15 amino acids.